This T cell receptor beta chain stems from a study of blood T cell repertoires in COVID-19. Deletions cut 2 bases from V and 5 bases from J, with 5 bases between. There are 11 residues in the CDR3. In germline, CDR1 is DFQATT, CDR2 SNEGSKA (reference sequence). Sequencing was performed with immunoSEQ multiplex PCR; in TCRdb, only in-frame clones are kept and a portion is missing. The sample records around 130,000 clones, around 80% being singletons. The origin of this receptor is a man in his fifties or sixties with active or convalescent COVID-19. The sequenced material came from peripheral blood. The chain couples TRBV20-1 to TRBJ2-3; no definite D call. The CDR3, as DNA: TGCAGTGCTAGATTAGTAGATACGCAGTATTTT. It translates to CSARLVDTQYF.